This T cell receptor (beta chain) was identified during a study of glioma-infiltrating T cells after dendritic cell vaccination. Input was 2 to 2.5 ug genomic DNA, or all available if less. Sequencing used immunoSEQ multiplex PCR; TCRdb keeps in-frame clones, though not all of them. The data show 55,000 to 75,000 clones, approximately 80% seen once. The CDR3 totals 15 residues. V lost 6 bases to trimming and J lost 3 bases, with 15 bases between them. CDR1 is KGHSH, CDR2 LQKENI, per germline. This TCR derives from a human donor with glioblastoma. The gene calls are TRBV18 and TRBJ2-1, with no clear D. The sample was blood, taken before dendritic cell vaccination. This CDR3 reads CASSPGQLIYNEQFF. The CDR3 nucleotides read TGTGCCAGCTCGCCCGGTCAACTGATCTACAATGAGCAGTTCTTC. Filled out from reference TRBV18 and TRBJ2-1, the complete variable domain reads NAGVMQNPRHLVRRRGQEARLRCSPMKGHSHVYWYRQLPEEGLKFMVYLQKENIIDESGMPKERFSAEFPKEGPSILRIQQVVRGDSAAYFCASSPGQLIYNEQFFGPGTRLTVL.